This record covers a single T cell receptor (beta chain). The germline gives CDR1 SEHNR, CDR2 FQNEAQ (reference sequence). The CDR3 sequence is 17 residues long. The V end lost 0 bases, the J end lost 2 bases, and 11 bases lay between the germline ends. This specimen belongs to a study of blood T cells in healthy people across ages. PCR was performed a second time for about 7 to 11 cycles using a sample-barcoded 5' primer and a J-beta primer mix. TCRdb recomputed calls from the 5' RACE reads with MiXCR, one row per CDR3 protein. The sample includes 1.5 million to 2 million distinct CDR3 sequences, 49% of them seen just once.

The genes are TRBV7-9 and TRBJ2-6; D possibly corresponds to TRBD2 (5 bases). The clonotype originates from a middle-aged woman in good health. The sequencing input was blood. The CDR3 coding sequence is TGTGCCAGCAGCTTAGCGCTCGGGGTTGCTGGGGCCAACGTCCTGACTTTC. Its translation is CASSLALGVAGANVLTF.